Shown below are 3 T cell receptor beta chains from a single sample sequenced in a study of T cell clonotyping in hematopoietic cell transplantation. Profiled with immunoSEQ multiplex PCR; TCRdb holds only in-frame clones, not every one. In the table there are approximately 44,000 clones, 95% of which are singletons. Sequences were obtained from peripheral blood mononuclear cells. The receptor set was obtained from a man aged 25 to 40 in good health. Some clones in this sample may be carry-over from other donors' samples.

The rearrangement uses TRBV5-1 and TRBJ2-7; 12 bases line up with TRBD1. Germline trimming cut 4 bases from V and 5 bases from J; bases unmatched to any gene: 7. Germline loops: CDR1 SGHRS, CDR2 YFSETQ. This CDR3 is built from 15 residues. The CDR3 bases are TGCGCCAGCAGCAGCGCAGGGACAGGGGGCGACGAGCAGTACTTC. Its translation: CASSSAGTGGDEQYF.

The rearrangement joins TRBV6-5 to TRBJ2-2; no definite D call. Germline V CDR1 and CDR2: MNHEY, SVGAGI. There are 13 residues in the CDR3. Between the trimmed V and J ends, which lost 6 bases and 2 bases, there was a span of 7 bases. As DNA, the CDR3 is TGTGCCAGCAGCCTATATAACACCGGGGAGCTGTTTTTT. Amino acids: CASSLYNTGELFF.

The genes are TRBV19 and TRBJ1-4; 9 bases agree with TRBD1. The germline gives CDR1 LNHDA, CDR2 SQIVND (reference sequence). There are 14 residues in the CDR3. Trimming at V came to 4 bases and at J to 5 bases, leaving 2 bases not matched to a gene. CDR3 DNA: TGTGCCAGTAGTAGGACAGGGGCAAATGAAAAACTGTTTTTT. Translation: CASSRTGANEKLFF. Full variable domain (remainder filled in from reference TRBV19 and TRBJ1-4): DGGITQSPKYLFRKEGQNVTLSCEQNLNHDAMYWYRQDPGQGLRLIYYSQIVNDFQKGDIAEGYSVSREKKESFPLTVTSAQKNPTAFYLCASSRTGANEKLFFGSGTQLSVL.